This TCR beta chain stems from a study of identical twins. General study findings and limits: Memory repertoires lacked the insertion deficit that abundant cord blood beta clonotypes showed. Out-of-frame beta sequences exhibited a weaker degree of excess twin sharing.

Template switching created a universal primer site, and the cDNA included unique molecular identifiers. TCRdb processed the 5' RACE reads anew with MiXCR; each CDR3 protein has one entry. Altogether hundreds of thousands of distinct CDR3 sequences are present, 20% to 25% being singletons, with the ten largest covering about 0.48%. CDR1 and CDR2 from the germline V gene are SGHVS and FQNEAQ. The CDR3 has 16 amino acids. The ends were cut back, 4 bases at V and 1 base at J, with 13 bases in the middle. This clonotype has at least ten counts. Its antigen is not known. These data also featured in a second study, about yellow fever vaccine responses in identical twins. That source reports: A vaccine T cell response that seemed partly convergent and partly personalized was reported in twins.

The TCR sequence derives from a woman aged 18-30 years in good health. The V and J genes are TRBV7-8 and TRBJ2-2; D possibly matches TRBD1 or TRBD2 (5 bases each). Input material: CD4+ T cells sorted from blood. The CDR3 DNA is TGTGCCAGCAGCTCGAGAGGGACCGTGAACACCGGGGAGCTGTTTTTT. It is translated as CASSSRGTVNTGELFF.